This is a list of T cell receptor beta chains from one sample in a study of cytomegalovirus exposure and HLA in healthy donors. Using immunoSEQ multiplex PCR, the repertoire was profiled, and TCRdb retains in-frame clones only, with some absent. The repertoire holds about 180,000 clones, roughly 85% seen once, with approximately 16% in the top ten. Specimen: PBMCs. The receptors were sampled from a man younger than 35 in good health and CMV-seropositive. Both conserved end residues are part of each CDR3. D genes are given only for firm matches. The size of a clone is reported for some rows only, either as once, few or many, or as a class for expanded clones.

j_gene	d_gene	v_gene	abundance	CDR3aa	CDR3nt
TRBJ1-1	-	TRBV4-1	-	CASSHPTGNEAFF	TGCGCCAGCAGCCATCCTACAGGGAATGAAGCTTTCTTT
TRBJ2-1	-	TRBV2	-	CASKASFNNEQFF	TGTGCCAGCAAGGCTAGCTTTAACAATGAGCAGTTCTTC
TRBJ1-5	TRBD1	TRBV28	-	CASSQRTGQRRQPQHF	TGTGCCAGCAGTCAACGGACAGGGCAAAGGCGCCAGCCCCAGCATTTT
TRBJ2-7	-	TRBV4-1	-	CASSQEQGYEQYF	TGCGCCAGCAGCCAGGAACAGGGTTACGAGCAGTACTTC
TRBJ2-1	-	TRBV7-9	-	CASSLEGRGPGEQFF	TGTGCCAGCAGCTTAGAGGGCAGGGGTCCCGGGGAGCAGTTCTTC
TRBJ2-7	-	TRBV5-6	-	CASSGGPGLWYF	TGTGCCAGCAGCGGGGGACCGGGACTTTGGTACTTC
TRBJ2-6	-	TRBV30	-	CAWSGQADSGANVLTF	TGTGCCTGGAGTGGACAGGCAGACTCTGGGGCCAACGTCCTGACTTTC
TRBJ1-6	-	TRBV7-3	-	CASSLNARNSPLHF	TGTGCCAGCAGCTTAAACGCGAGAAATTCACCCCTCCACTTT
TRBJ1-2	-	TRBV5-1	-	CASSLAERGGGYTF	TGCGCCAGCAGCTTGGCCGAAAGGGGCGGTGGCTACACCTTC
TRBJ2-5	-	TRBV7-9	-	CASSLAALEVETQYF	TGTGCCAGCAGCTTAGCGGCCTTGGAGGTGGAGACCCAGTACTTC
TRBJ2-5	TRBD2	TRBV7-3	-	CASSFGGAQETQYF	TGTGCCAGCAGCTTCGGGGGGGCCCAAGAGACCCAGTACTTC
TRBJ2-1	TRBD2	TRBV6-1	-	CASRSRGGAYNEQFF	TGTGCCAGCAGGAGTCGCGGGGGGGCCTACAATGAGCAGTTCTTC
TRBJ1-5	-	TRBV19	few	CASNGGRNQPQHF	TGTGCCAGTAACGGGGGGCGGAATCAGCCCCAGCATTTT
TRBJ2-1	-	TRBV27	-	CASRLGQGGRNEQFF	TGTGCCAGCAGGTTAGGACAGGGAGGGAGAAATGAGCAGTTCTTC
TRBJ2-3	-	TRBV28	-	CASSLAGQTQYF	TGTGCCAGCAGTTTAGCGGGGCAAACGCAGTATTTT
TRBJ1-2	TRBD1	TRBV4-2	-	CASSQKTNGQGETYGYTF	TGTGCCAGCAGCCAAAAGACGAACGGGCAGGGGGAGACCTATGGCTACACCTTC